Following are 24 T cell receptor beta chains from one sample sequenced in a study of cytomegalovirus exposure and HLA in healthy donors. The study ran its PCR with 60 Vbeta and 13 Jbeta primers. TCRdb's table, derived via immunoSEQ multiplex PCR, lists solely in-frame clones and lacks some. Of about 130,000 clones listed, roughly 80% are singletons. The sequencing input was PBMCs. Every receptor here comes from a middle-aged woman in good health and CMV-seropositive.

The V call is TRBV19, the J call TRBJ2-1; TRBD2 agrees at 10 bases. Germline CDR1 LNHDA, CDR2 SQIVND (reference sequence). The ends lost 2 bases at V and 5 bases at J; junction bases unmatched: 0. The CDR3 is 14 residues long. Here the CDR3 reads CASSILAGDNEQFF. The CDR3 DNA is TGTGCCAGTAGTATACTAGCGGGGGACAATGAGCAGTTCTTC. The full variable domain, with the rest looked up from reference TRBV19 and TRBJ2-1, is DGGITQSPKYLFRKEGQNVTLSCEQNLNHDAMYWYRQDPGQGLRLIYYSQIVNDFQKGDIAEGYSVSREKKESFPLTVTSAQKNPTAFYLCASSILAGDNEQFFGPGTRLTVL.

This chain links TRBV28 with TRBJ2-1; 8 nucleotides agree with TRBD2. The CDR3 spans 13 residues. Germline assignment: CDR1 MDHEN and CDR2 SYDVKM. After removal of 6 bases from V and 6 bases from J, the junction contained 4 bases not matched to a gene. CDR3 in amino acids: CASRIAGPNEQFF. Here the CDR3 DNA reads TGTGCCAGCAGGATAGCGGGGCCCAATGAGCAGTTCTTC.

The rearrangement joins TRBV10-3 to TRBJ1-2; 9 nucleotides agree with TRBD1. This CDR3 has 12 amino acids. V lost 11 bases and J lost 3; bases outside the gene matches: 4. From germline, CDR1 is ENHRY and CDR2 SYGVKD. CDR3 protein: CASRTGDYGYTF. In DNA, the CDR3 is TGTGCCTCCCGGACAGGGGACTATGGCTACACCTTC.

This clone turned up a few times. The rearrangement links TRBV9 to TRBJ2-7; 10 bases line up with TRBD1. This CDR3 comprises 12 residues. Unmatched junction bases numbered 4, after V lost 8 bases and J lost 5 bases. Germline assignment: CDR1 SGDLS and CDR2 YYNGEE. For the CDR3, the DNA is TGTGCCAGGGACAGGGGGAGGGACGAGCAGTACTTC. Its translation: CARDRGRDEQYF.

This clone appeared once. V usage is TRBV5-1 and J usage is TRBJ2-7, with TRBD1 identical over 11 bases. The CDR3 loop spans 16 amino acids. The germline V gene encodes CDR1 SGHRS and CDR2 YFSETQ. The junction had 8 bases not matched to a gene; V was cut back by 4 bases and J by 2 bases. This CDR3 is CASSGRWGQGAYEQYF. CDR3 bases: TGCGCCAGCAGCGGGCGCTGGGGACAGGGGGCCTACGAGCAGTACTTC.

J is TRBJ2-4 and V is TRBV18; 7 bases fit TRBD1. The junction had 0 bases not matched to a gene; V was cut back by 1 base and J by 3 bases. The CDR3 has 14 amino acids. The germline V gene encodes CDR1 KGHSH and CDR2 LQKENI. The DNA for the CDR3 is TGTGCCAGCTCACCACGGGACAGCAAAAACATTCAGTACTTC. Amino acids: CASSPRDSKNIQYF.

The chain employs TRBV27 and TRBJ2-7, with TRBD1 matching 7 bases. This CDR3 is 16 amino acids long. The V segment lost 0 bases and the J segment 2 bases; nucleotides outside the gene matches: 7. Germline assignment: CDR1 MNHEY and CDR2 SMNVEV (reference sequence). CDR3 region: CASSLSSGTVPYEQYF. The DNA for the CDR3 is TGTGCCAGCAGTTTATCATCCGGGACAGTACCCTACGAGCAGTACTTC.

The chain employs TRBV19 and TRBJ1-5; 9 positions match TRBD1. The CDR3 sequence is 14 residues long. The J segment lost 6 bases and the V segment lost 5 bases, leaving 5 bases of the junction unmatched. Germline V gives CDR1 LNHDA, CDR2 SQIVND (reference sequence). CDR3 sequence (DNA): TGTGCCAGTAGTGTGACAGGGGGTCTTCAGCCCCAGCATTTT. Protein product: CASSVTGGLQPQHF.

The chain links TRBV11-2 to TRBJ2-7; TRBD2 matches 12 bases. The CDR3 length is 15 residues. Per germline, CDR1 SGHAT and CDR2 FQNNGV. The V gene end was trimmed by 2 bases and the J gene end by 6 bases; junction bases not matched to a gene: 5. As DNA, the CDR3 is TGTGCCAGCAGCTTACTAGCGGGAGGGCGTGGCGAGCAGTACTTC. Its protein product is CASSLLAGGRGEQYF.

This chain joins TRBV4-3 and TRBJ1-2, with 7 positions matching TRBD1. Germline assignment: CDR1 LGHNA and CDR2 YSLEER. The junction had 14 bases not matched to a gene; V was cut back by 2 bases and J by 2 bases. The CDR3 has 18 amino acids. The DNA of the CDR3 is TGCGCCAGCAGCCAACGCCCGGGACAGAGTGGGGTGAACTATGGCTACACCTTC. It codes for CASSQRPGQSGVNYGYTF.

The genes are TRBV7-9 and TRBJ2-5, with a weak D call TRBD1 (6 bases). Germline CDR1 and CDR2: SEHNR and FQNEAQ (reference sequence). The CDR3 totals 14 residues. Trimming removed 8 bases at V and 2 bases at J, with 15 bases between. The CDR3 DNA follows: TGTGCCAGCGGCGAGTGGGGGCAACAAGAGACCCAGTACTTC. Translating gives CASGEWGQQETQYF.

The chain carries TRBV27 and TRBJ1-2, with a tentative D call TRBD1 (6 bases). The CDR3 sequence is 15 residues long. V was pared by 5 bases and J by 3 bases, with 16 bases between. Germline CDR1 and CDR2: MNHEY and SMNVEV (reference sequence). CDR3 region: CASSAQGKGDYGYTF. The CDR3 DNA reads as TGTGCCAGCAGTGCCCAGGGGAAGGGAGACTATGGCTACACCTTC.

V and J are TRBV5-1 and TRBJ2-1, with 8 bases matching TRBD2. The CDR3 runs 15 residues. V trimming: 3 bases; J trimming: 8 bases; junction bases outside the gene matches: 10. CDR1 is SGHRS, CDR2 YFSETQ, per germline. CDR3 nucleotides: TGCGCCAGCAGCTCAGTAGCGGGGCCCCAGGATGAGCAGTTCTTC. Translating gives CASSSVAGPQDEQFF.

This clone is a singleton in its sample. V is TRBV9 and J is TRBJ2-5, with TRBD2 matching over 7 bases. Unmatched junction bases numbered 3, after V lost 2 bases and J lost 5 bases. This CDR3 is built from 13 residues. CDR1 SGDLS and CDR2 YYNGEE come from the germline V gene. The CDR3 DNA reads as TGTGCCAGCAGCGTGGGCGGGAGCGAGACCCAGTACTTC. It yields the protein CASSVGGSETQYF.

V gene TRBV13 combines with J gene TRBJ2-7; 9 bases fit TRBD1. Germline V gene data show CDR1 as PRHDT and CDR2 as FYEKMQ (reference sequence). This CDR3 spans 14 amino acids. V dropped 8 bases and J dropped 6; count of bases not matched to a gene: 11. The CDR3 sequence is CASGVGDRVREQYF. As DNA, the CDR3 is TGTGCCAGCGGTGTGGGGGACAGGGTCCGCGAGCAGTACTTC.

The rearrangement joins TRBV11-3 to TRBJ1-2, with D maybe TRBD1 (5 bases). The CDR3 loop spans 14 amino acids. Germline CDR1 SGHNT, CDR2 YENEEA. The V gene lost 5 bases and the J gene lost 4 bases, with 14 bases spanning the gap. This CDR3 is CASSPTGGGYGYTF. Written as DNA, the CDR3 is TGTGCCAGCAGCCCGACTGGGGGGGGCTATGGCTACACCTTC.

J is TRBJ2-7 and V is TRBV2; 8 bases map to TRBD1. This CDR3 contains 13 residues. V was clipped by 6 bases and J by 9 bases; unmatched bases: 10. CDR1 and CDR2 (germline): SNHLY, FYNNEI. The CDR3 loop is CASRVGGQEGQYF. CDR3 DNA: TGTGCCAGCAGAGTCGGGGGACAGGAGGGGCAGTACTTC.

The V and J genes are TRBV6-4 and TRBJ2-5; D gene unclear. This CDR3 has 13 residues. V was clipped by 4 bases and J by 1 base, with 7 bases between them. Looked up from germline, CDR1 is MRHNA and CDR2 is SNTAGT. This CDR3 is CASSVTAQETQYF. In nucleotides, the CDR3 is TGTGCCAGCAGTGTTACTGCCCAAGAGACCCAGTACTTC.

In its sample, this clone was seen a few times. V gene TRBV21-1 combines with J gene TRBJ1-5. TRBV21-1 is marked as a pseudogene. CDR3 length: 16 residues. CDR3 amino acids: CASSKGRGMANQPQHF. The CDR3 DNA sequence: TGTGCCAGCAGCAAGGGTCGGGGGATGGCCAATCAGCCCCAGCATTTT.

V is TRBV5-1 and J is TRBJ2-7; 12 nucleotides agree with TRBD2. CDR1 is SGHRS and CDR2 is YFSETQ in the germline V gene. The CDR3 totals 16 residues. Germline trimming cut 0 bases from V and 6 bases from J; bases unmatched to any gene: 7. The CDR3 loop reads CASSLDLAGGPGEQYF. The CDR3 nucleotides read TGCGCCAGCAGCTTGGATCTAGCGGGAGGGCCGGGCGAGCAGTACTTC.

This clone has a single count. The chain has TRBV5-1 and TRBJ1-2, with TRBD1 matching over 8 bases. Trimming took 4 bases from V and 6 from J; bases not matched to a gene: 17. CDR1 SGHRS and CDR2 YFSETQ come from the germline V gene. The CDR3 totals 17 residues. The DNA for the CDR3 is TGCGCCAGCAGCGGAGGACAGGGAATTCGTTCGTTCGATGGCTACACCTTC. It encodes CASSGGQGIRSFDGYTF. Drawing the rest from reference TRBV5-1 and TRBJ1-2, the complete variable domain is KAGVTQTPRYLIKTRGQQVTLSCSPISGHRSVSWYQQTPGQGLQFLFEYFSETQRNKGNFPGRFSGRQFSNSRSEMNVSTLELGDSALYLCASSGGQGIRSFDGYTFGSGTRLTVV.

This chain connects TRBV2 to TRBJ1-5; D perhaps matches TRBD1 (6 bases). With 6 bases removed from V and 7 bases from J, the gap between germline ends came to 19 bases. CDR3 length: 15 amino acids. Germline V gene data show CDR1 as SNHLY and CDR2 as FYNNEI. The DNA of the CDR3 is TGTGCCAGCAGGGGATGGGAGGGGGAGGGGCAGCCCCAGCATTTT. Encoded protein: CASRGWEGEGQPQHF.

J is TRBJ2-2 and V is TRBV5-1, with D possibly TRBD1 on 6 matching bases. The CDR3 is 15 residues long. V lost 1 base and J 1 base, leaving 8 bases between the germline ends. The germline V gene encodes CDR1 SGHRS and CDR2 YFSETQ. CDR3: CASSLTGMNTGELFF. The DNA of the CDR3 is TGCGCCAGCAGCTTGACAGGGATGAACACCGGGGAGCTGTTTTTT.

The chain uses TRBV28 and TRBJ2-3; tentative D call: TRBD1 (5 bases). Trimming stripped 7 bases from V and 4 bases from J, with 9 bases between. The length of the CDR3 is 12 residues. CDR1 and CDR2 from the germline V gene are MDHEN and SYDVKM. The CDR3 protein is CASILGADTQYF. The CDR3 DNA reads TGTGCCAGCATCCTAGGGGCAGATACGCAGTATTTT.